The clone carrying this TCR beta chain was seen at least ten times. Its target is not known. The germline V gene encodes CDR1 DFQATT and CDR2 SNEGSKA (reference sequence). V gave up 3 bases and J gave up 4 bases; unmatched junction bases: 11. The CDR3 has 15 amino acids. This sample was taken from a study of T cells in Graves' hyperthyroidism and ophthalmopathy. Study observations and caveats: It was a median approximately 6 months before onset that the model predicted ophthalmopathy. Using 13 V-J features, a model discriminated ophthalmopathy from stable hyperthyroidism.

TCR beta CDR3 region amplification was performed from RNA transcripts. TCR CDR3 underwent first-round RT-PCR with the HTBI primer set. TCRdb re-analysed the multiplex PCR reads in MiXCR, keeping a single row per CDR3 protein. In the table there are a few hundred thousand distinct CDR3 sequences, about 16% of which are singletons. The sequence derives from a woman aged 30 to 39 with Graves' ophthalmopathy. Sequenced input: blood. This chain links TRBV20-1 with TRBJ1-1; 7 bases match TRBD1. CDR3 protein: CSASGLGQAATEAFF. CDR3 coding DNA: TGCAGTGCTAGTGGCCTCGGACAGGCGGCCACTGAAGCTTTCTTT.